This record concerns one T cell receptor (beta chain) sequence. The data stem from a study of CD8 T cells in Susac syndrome. Random hexamers primed reverse transcription of about 0.5 to 1 ug RNA. One entry per CDR3 protein, called by TCRdb with MiXCR from the immunoSEQ multiplex PCR reads. The sample consists of some 190,000 distinct CDR3 sequences, 85% to 95% of them appearing once. The CDR3 sequence is 15 residues long. Losses at the gene ends were 6 bases for V and 1 base for J; bases not matched to a gene: 7. Germline assignment: CDR1 MGHRA and CDR2 YSYEKL. Sequenced: CD4+ T cells from PBMCs. This sequence joins TRBV4-1 and TRBJ1-1; 8 nucleotides align to TRBD1. The TCR sequence derives from a human donor in good health. CDR3 region: CASRREGQANTEAFF. CDR3 DNA: TGCGCCAGCAGACGTGAGGGACAGGCGAACACTGAAGCTTTCTTT.